The 6 T cell receptor beta chains in this list originate from one sample, sequenced in a study of cytomegalovirus exposure and HLA in healthy donors. The PCR had 60 Vbeta and 13 Jbeta primers. Sequencing was performed with immunoSEQ multiplex PCR; in TCRdb, only in-frame clones are kept and a portion is missing. The sample lists around 160,000 clones; under 70% were seen once. Input material: PBMCs. The receptors come from a woman between 40 and 50 years old in good health and CMV-seropositive.

The V and J genes are TRBV9 and TRBJ1-1; TRBD1 matches at 7 bases. V trimming: 0 bases; J trimming: 8 bases; junction bases outside the gene matches: 4. Germline values: CDR1 SGDLS, CDR2 YYNGEE. The CDR3 spans 13 residues. The CDR3 nucleotides are TGTGCCAGCAGCGTAGATACAGGGGCCGAAGCTTTCTTT. Encoded protein: CASSVDTGAEAFF.

This clone turned up a few times. This sequence joins TRBV12-5 and TRBJ1-2; 9 positions agree with TRBD1. CDR1 and CDR2 (germline): LGHNT, FRNRAP. V lost 1 base, J lost 0 bases, and 3 bases stayed unmatched. This CDR3 comprises 16 residues. CDR3 in amino acids: CASGLDRDRANYGYTF. The CDR3 coding sequence is TGTGCTAGTGGTTTGGATCGGGACAGGGCTAACTATGGCTACACCTTC.

CDR3: CASSLFGEGLRGEAFF. CDR3 nucleotides: TGTGCCAGCAGCTTATTTGGGGAGGGGTTGCGAGGTGAAGCTTTCTTT. The V call is TRBV7-3, the J call TRBJ1-1; the D gene is possibly TRBD1 (5 bases). Trimming left V 2 bases short and J 7 bases short, with 20 bases between. This CDR3 is 16 amino acids long. Germline CDR1 is SGHTA and CDR2 is FQGTGA.

The rearrangement uses TRBV28 and TRBJ2-5; 9 bases are shared with TRBD1. The tail of the sequence fits TRBJ2-7 better, so the J call may be wrong. CDR3 size: 15 residues. CDR1 MDHEN and CDR2 SYDVKM come from the germline V gene. The CDR3 sequence: CASSVTGTGKYEQYF. The DNA of the CDR3 is TGTGCCAGCAGTGTAACCGGGACAGGGAAATACGAGCAGTACTTC.

The chain combines TRBV14 with TRBJ1-1, with D perhaps TRBD1 (5 bases). V lost 0 bases and J 3 bases, leaving 14 bases between the germline ends. CDR1 and CDR2 (germline): SGHDN, FVKESK. This CDR3 has 16 amino acids. The CDR3 bases are TGTGCCAGCAGCCAAGATAGGGGCAGGGTGGACACTGAAGCTTTCTTT. The encoded protein is CASSQDRGRVDTEAFF.

This chain links TRBV7-2 with TRBJ2-7, with TRBD1 identical over 10 bases. Germline V gene data show CDR1 as SGHTA and CDR2 as FQGNSA. The CDR3 is 14 residues long. After removal of 5 bases from V and 3 bases from J, the junction contained 4 bases not matched to a gene. CDR3 amino acids: CASSLGQGGYEQYF. Here the CDR3 DNA reads TGTGCCAGCAGCCTCGGACAGGGGGGCTACGAGCAGTACTTC.